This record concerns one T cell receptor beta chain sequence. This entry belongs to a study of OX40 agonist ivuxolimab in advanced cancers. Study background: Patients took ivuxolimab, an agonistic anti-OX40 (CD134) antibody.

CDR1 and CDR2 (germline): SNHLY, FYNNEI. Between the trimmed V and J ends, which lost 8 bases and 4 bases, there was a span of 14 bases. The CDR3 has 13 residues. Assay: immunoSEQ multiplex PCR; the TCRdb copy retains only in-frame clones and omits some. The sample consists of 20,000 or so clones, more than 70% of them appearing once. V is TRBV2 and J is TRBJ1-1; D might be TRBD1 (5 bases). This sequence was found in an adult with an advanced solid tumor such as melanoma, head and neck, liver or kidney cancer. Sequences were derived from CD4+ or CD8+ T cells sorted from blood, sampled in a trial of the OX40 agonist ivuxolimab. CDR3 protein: CASCVGTGTEAFF. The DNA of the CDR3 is TGTGCCAGCTGCGTAGGGACGGGCACTGAAGCTTTCTTT.